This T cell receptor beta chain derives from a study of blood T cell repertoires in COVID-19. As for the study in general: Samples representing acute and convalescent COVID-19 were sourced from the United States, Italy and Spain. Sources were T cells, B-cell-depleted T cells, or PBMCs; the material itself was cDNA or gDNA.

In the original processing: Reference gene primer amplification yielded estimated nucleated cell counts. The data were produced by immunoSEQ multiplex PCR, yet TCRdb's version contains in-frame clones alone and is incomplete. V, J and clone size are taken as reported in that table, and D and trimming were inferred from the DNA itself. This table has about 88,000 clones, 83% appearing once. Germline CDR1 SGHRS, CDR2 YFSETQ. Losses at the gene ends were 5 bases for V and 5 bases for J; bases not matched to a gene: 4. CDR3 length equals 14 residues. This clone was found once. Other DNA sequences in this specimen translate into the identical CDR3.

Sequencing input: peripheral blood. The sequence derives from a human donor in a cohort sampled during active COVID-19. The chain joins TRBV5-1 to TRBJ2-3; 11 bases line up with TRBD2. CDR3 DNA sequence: TGCGCCAGCAGTCTTAGCGGGAGGGAAGATACGCAGTATTTT. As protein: CASSLSGREDTQYF. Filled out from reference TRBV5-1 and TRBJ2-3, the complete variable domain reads KAGVTQTPRYLIKTRGQQVTLSCSPISGHRSVSWYQQTPGQGLQFLFEYFSETQRNKGNFPGRFSGRQFSNSRSEMNVSTLELGDSALYLCASSLSGREDTQYFGPGTRLTVL.